This TCR beta chain is from a study of radiation and T cells in renal cell carcinoma. Only in-frame clones appear in the TCRdb table, and some are missing; sequencing was by immunoSEQ multiplex PCR. The repertoire holds around 130,000 clones, with 88% as singletons. This sample's time point: blood 2 weeks post-SBRT. Stated treatment: 15 Gy SBRT to primary tumor, nephrectomy 4 weeks later. After SBRT, blood was collected at 2 and 4 weeks, plus baseline. This clone has a single count. Germline-derived CDR1 and CDR2 are SGDLS and YYNGEE. With 3 bases removed from V and 4 bases from J, the gap between germline ends came to 8 bases. The CDR3 sequence is 14 residues long.

The sample consisted of blood, taken from a patient whose treatment included radiotherapy and nephrectomy. The chain carries TRBV9 and TRBJ1-6; the D is unclear. The origin of this receptor is a woman in her seventies with renal cell carcinoma. DNA for the CDR3: TGTGCCAGCAGCGACGGACTGTATAATTCACCCCTCCACTTT. Protein sequence: CASSDGLYNSPLHF.